The present T cell receptor beta chain was sequenced within a study of cytomegalovirus exposure and HLA in healthy donors. Study-wide results and caveats: A later analysis linked a missense variant in DCLRE1C to the trimming of TCR beta V and J genes.

With respect to this clone: The antigen is undetermined.

In germline, CDR1 is SGHTA, CDR2 FQGNSA. V lost 1 base and J lost 7; bases outside the gene matches: 7. This CDR3 comprises 16 residues. A multiplex PCR was run with 60 Vbeta primers and 13 Jbeta primers. Data came from immunoSEQ multiplex PCR; TCRdb stores just in-frame clones and leaves some out. The repertoire consists of approximately 160,000 clones, with 60% to 80% occurring once and the leading ten covering roughly 2.6%. The sequencing input was PBMCs. The sequence came from a woman aged 40 to 50 in good health and CMV-seropositive. The chain recombines TRBV7-2 with TRBJ2-1; 10 bases are a match to TRBD1. Written as DNA, the CDR3 is TGTGCCAGCAGCTTAGAAGGGACAGGGGCCTTAAATGAGCAGTTCTTC. Protein: CASSLEGTGALNEQFF.